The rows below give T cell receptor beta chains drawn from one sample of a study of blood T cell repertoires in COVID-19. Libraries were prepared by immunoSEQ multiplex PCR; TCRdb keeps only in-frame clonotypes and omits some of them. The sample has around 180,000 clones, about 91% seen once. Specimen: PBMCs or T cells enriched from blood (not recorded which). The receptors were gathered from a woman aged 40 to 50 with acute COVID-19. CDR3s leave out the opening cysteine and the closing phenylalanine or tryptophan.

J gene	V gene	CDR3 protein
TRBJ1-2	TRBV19	ASSMSGAGYGYT
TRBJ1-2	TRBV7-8	ASSLETGLDGYT
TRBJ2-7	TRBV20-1	SADRGSEQY
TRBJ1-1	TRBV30	AWSLSNTEAF
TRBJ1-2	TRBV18	ASSPVGGGGYT
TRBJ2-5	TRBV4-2	ASSQSERQETQY
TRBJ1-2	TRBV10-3	AISEHRDRDYGYT
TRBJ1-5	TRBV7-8	ASSWTGINQPQH
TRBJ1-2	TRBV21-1	ASSRTKTRREGYT
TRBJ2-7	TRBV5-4	ASSSAPGSYEQY
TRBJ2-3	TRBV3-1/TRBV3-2	ASSLRKTSTDTQY